What follows describes a single T cell receptor (beta chain). Participant-reported clinical history was the basis for cohort assignment. Cohort 3 recovered donors had two negative PCRs, clearance, or symptom resolution. These data belong to a study of blood T cell repertoires in COVID-19. In the study overall: PBMCs, B-cell-depleted T cells, or T cells were the source of the cDNA or gDNA that made up the material.

The CDR3 is made up of 14 amino acids. Per germline, CDR1 MNHNY and CDR2 SVGAGI (reference sequence). V dropped 6 bases and J dropped 2; count of bases not matched to a gene: 3. Repertoires were generated with immunoSEQ multiplex PCR, while TCRdb's copy carries only in-frame clones and drops some. The table includes some 310,000 clones, around 92% detected once. This rearrangement joins TRBV6-6 to TRBJ2-3; 9 nucleotides match TRBD2. Sequenced sample: PBMCs or T cells enriched from blood (not recorded which). The TCR originated in a woman aged 30 to 39 who had recovered from COVID-19. CDR3 in amino acids: CASSWGLATDTQYF. CDR3 bases: TGTGCCAGCAGCTGGGGACTAGCCACAGATACGCAGTATTTT.